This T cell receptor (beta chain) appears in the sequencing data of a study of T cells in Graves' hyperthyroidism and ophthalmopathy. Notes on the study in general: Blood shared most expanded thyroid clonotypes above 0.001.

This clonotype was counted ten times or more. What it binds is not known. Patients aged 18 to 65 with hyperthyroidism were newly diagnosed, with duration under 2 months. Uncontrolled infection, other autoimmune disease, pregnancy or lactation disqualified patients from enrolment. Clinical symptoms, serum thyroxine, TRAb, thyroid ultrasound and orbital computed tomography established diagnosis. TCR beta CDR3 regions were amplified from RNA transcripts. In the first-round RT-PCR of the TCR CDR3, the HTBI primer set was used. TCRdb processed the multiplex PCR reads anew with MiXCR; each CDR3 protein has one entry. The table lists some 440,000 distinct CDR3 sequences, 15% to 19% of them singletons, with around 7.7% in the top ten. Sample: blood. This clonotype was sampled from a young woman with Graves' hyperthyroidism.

The CDR3 coding sequence is TGTGCCAGCAGTGGGGGACAGACACTGAATCCGCAGTATTTT. This sequence encodes CASSGGQTLNPQYF. The chain carries TRBV2 and TRBJ2-3; 7 bases match TRBD1. The germline CDR1 and CDR2 sequences are SNHLY and FYNNEI. With 4 bases clipped from V and 10 bases from J, the junction kept 11 bases outside the gene matches. This CDR3 region has 14 residues.